This T cell receptor (beta chain) was captured in a study of cytotoxic CD8 clonotypes in ibrutinib-treated CLL. Study-level information: In all, more than 10 patients were relapsed/refractory, approximately 16 were treatment-naive and 17 were IGHV unmutated. Samples yielded averages of approximately 260,000 productive templates and almost 95,000 productive rearrangements. Whole-study results and caveats: Clonotypes that were public were uncommon, and they contracted or stayed stable on treatment.

About this clone: Its antigen is currently unknown.

Only in-frame clones appear in the TCRdb table, and some are missing; sequencing was by immunoSEQ multiplex PCR. This sample has over 200,000 clones, with just over 70% found just once. CDR3 length: 13 amino acids. The V and J genes are TRBV21-1 and TRBJ2-5; the table's D gene call, TRBD1, was not cross checked with the DNA. TRBV21-1 is assigned pseudogene status. This sequence was found in a human donor with chronic lymphocytic leukemia. Specimen: PBMCs, collected after 12 months of ibrutinib treatment. In DNA form, the CDR3 reads TGTGCCAGCACCACCAGGGCCCTAGGGACCCAGTACTTC. Protein product: CASTTRALGTQYF.